This T cell receptor (beta chain) was observed in a study of blood T cell repertoires in COVID-19. Study background: Whether acute or convalescent, the COVID-19 samples came from the United States, Italy and Spain. The cDNA or gDNA used as material had been derived from T cells, B-cell-depleted T cells, or PBMCs.

Original processing methods: Estimation of nucleated cell counts was performed using reference gene primer amplification. Only in-frame clones appear in the TCRdb table, and some are missing; sequencing was by immunoSEQ multiplex PCR. That table furnishes V, J and clone size, whereas the DNA furnished D and trimming. The data hold 250,000 to 300,000 clones, with 82% observed a single time. Per germline, CDR1 SEHNR and CDR2 FQNEAQ (reference sequence). This CDR3 region has 14 residues. After removal of 6 bases from V and 8 bases from J, the junction contained 10 bases not matched to a gene. Sequenced input: peripheral blood. This chain joins TRBV7-9 and TRBJ1-5, with 7 bases aligning to TRBD1. The clonotype was recovered from a woman aged 18 to 35 with acute or convalescent COVID-19. CDR3 in amino acids: CASSPTGTSKPQHF. CDR3 bases: TGTGCCAGCAGTCCGACAGGGACGAGCAAGCCCCAGCATTTT. Full variable domain (remainder filled in from reference TRBV7-9 and TRBJ1-5): DTGVSQNPRHKITKRGQNVTFRCDPISEHNRLYWYRQTLGQGPEFLTYFQNEAQLEKSRLLSDRFSAERPKGSFSTLEIQRTEQGDSAMYLCASSPTGTSKPQHFGDGTRLSIL.